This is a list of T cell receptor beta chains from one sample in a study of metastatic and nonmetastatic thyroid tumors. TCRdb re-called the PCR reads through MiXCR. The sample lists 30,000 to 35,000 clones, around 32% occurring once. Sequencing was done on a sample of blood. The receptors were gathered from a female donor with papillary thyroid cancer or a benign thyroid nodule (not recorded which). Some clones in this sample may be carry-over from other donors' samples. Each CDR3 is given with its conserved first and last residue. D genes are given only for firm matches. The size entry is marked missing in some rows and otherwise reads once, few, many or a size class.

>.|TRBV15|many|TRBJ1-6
CATEGDHNSPLHF
TGTGCCACCGAGGGGGACCATAATTCACCCCTCCACTTT
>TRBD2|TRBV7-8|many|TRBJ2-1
CASSLGGLAVYNEQFF
TGTGCCAGCAGCTTAGGGGGACTAGCGGTTTACAATGAGCAGTTCTTC
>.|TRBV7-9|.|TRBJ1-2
CASSTPMDGNYGYTF
TGTGCCAGCAGCACCCCGATGGACGGGAACTATGGCTACACCTTC
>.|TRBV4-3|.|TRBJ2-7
CASSQARKSYEQYF
TGCGCCAGCAGCCAGGCAAGGAAGTCCTACGAGCAGTACTTC
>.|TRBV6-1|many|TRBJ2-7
CASNEGTDYEQYF
TGTGCCAGCAACGAGGGCACCGACTACGAGCAGTACTTC
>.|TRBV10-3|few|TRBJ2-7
CAISDRVAYEQYF
TGTGCCATCAGTGATCGGGTCGCCTACGAGCAGTACTTC
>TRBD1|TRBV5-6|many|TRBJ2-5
CASSFRGQGGLETQYF
TGTGCCAGCAGCTTCAGAGGACAGGGGGGCTTGGAGACCCAGTACTTC
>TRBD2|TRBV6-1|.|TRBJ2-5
CASSGQPLAGGETQYF
TGTGCCAGCAGTGGTCAACCCCTAGCGGGGGGGGAGACCCAGTACTTC
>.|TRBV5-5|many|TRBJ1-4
CASSLTGDNEKLFF
TGTGCCAGCAGCCTCACGGGGGATAATGAAAAACTGTTTTTT
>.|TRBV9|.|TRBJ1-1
CASSVGCTEAFF
TGTGCCAGCAGCGTAGGTTGTACTGAAGCTTTCTTT
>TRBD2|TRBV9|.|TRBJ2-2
CASSDSGRAYCWELFF
TGTGCCAGCAGCGATAGCGGGAGGGCCTACTGCTGGGAGCTGTTTTTT
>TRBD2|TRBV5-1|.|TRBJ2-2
CASSTGLAGKTGELFF
TGCGCCAGCAGCACCGGACTAGCGGGGAAGACCGGGGAGCTGTTTTTT
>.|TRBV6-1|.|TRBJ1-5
CASGEVRDWQPQHF
TGTGCCAGCGGGGAAGTGAGGGATTGGCAGCCCCAGCATTTT
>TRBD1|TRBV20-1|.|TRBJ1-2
CSARGQGINYGYTF
TGCAGTGCTAGGGGACAGGGGATAAACTATGGCTACACCTTC
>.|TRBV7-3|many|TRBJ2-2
CASSLTGGAATGELFF
TGTGCCAGCAGCTTAACGGGGGGAGCGGCCACCGGGGAGCTGTTTTTT
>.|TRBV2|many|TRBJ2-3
CASRGPSRSTDTQYF
TGTGCCAGCAGGGGACCTTCGCGTAGCACAGATACGCAGTATTTT
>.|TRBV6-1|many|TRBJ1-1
CASSPYGGNSNTEAFF
TGTGCCAGCAGTCCTTACGGGGGGAATTCTAACACTGAAGCTTTCTTT
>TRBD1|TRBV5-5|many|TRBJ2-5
CASSRRTGGQETQYF
TGTGCCAGCAGCCGACGGACAGGGGGACAAGAGACCCAGTACTTC
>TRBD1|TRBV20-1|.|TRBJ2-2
CSARDPLDRVMEHRGAVF
TGCAGTGCTAGAGATCCACTGGACAGGGTGATGGAACACCGGGGAGCTGTTTTT
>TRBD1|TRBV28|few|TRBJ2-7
CASRHAVGTGENEQYF
TGTGCCAGCAGACATGCGGTAGGGACAGGGGAAAACGAGCAGTACTTC
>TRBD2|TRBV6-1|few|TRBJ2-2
CVSRPPGREVRELFF
TGTGTCAGCAGGCCCCCGGGGCGGGAGGTCCGGGAGCTGTTTTTT
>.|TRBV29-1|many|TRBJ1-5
CSVEITVNQPQHF
TGCAGCGTTGAAATCACAGTCAATCAGCCCCAGCATTTT
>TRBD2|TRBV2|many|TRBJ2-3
CASSLQAGATDTQYF
TGTGCCAGCAGTCTGCAAGCGGGGGCCACAGATACGCAGTATTTT
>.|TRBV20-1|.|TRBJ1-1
CSARFGVYTEAFF
TGCAGTGCCCGCTTCGGGGTTTACACTGAAGCTTTCTTT
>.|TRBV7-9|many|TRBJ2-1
CASSFQTDEQFF
TGTGCCAGCAGCTTCCAAACGGATGAGCAGTTCTTC
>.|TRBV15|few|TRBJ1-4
CSTSTSRFTTNEKLFF
TGTTCCACCAGCACCTCCCGGTTCACAACTAATGAAAAACTGTTTTTT
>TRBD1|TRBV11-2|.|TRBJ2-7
CASRSGQVVSYEQYF
TGTGCCAGCAGATCCGGACAGGTCGTCTCCTACGAGCAGTACTTC
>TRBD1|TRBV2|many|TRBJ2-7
CASSDATGAYEQYF
TGTGCCAGCAGTGACGCGACAGGGGCCTACGAGCAGTACTTC
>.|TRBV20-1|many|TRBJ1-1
CSAREIRGKIRMNTEAFF
TGCAGTGCTAGAGAAATCAGGGGCAAAATTCGGATGAACACTGAAGCTTTCTTT
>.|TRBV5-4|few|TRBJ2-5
CASSSPGPEETQYF
TGTGCCAGCAGCTCACCGGGACCAGAGGAGACCCAGTACTTC
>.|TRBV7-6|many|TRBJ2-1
CASSSPIGGSPYNEQFF
TGTGCCAGCAGCTCCCCTATCGGCGGCAGTCCCTACAATGAGCAGTTCTTC
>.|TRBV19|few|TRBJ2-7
CASSAHGEQHF
TGTGCCAGTAGTGCCCATGGCGAGCAGCACTTC
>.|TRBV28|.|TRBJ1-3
CASRLGGAGNTIYF
TGTGCCAGCAGACTGGGGGGTGCTGGAAACACCATATATTTT
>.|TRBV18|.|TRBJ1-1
CASSPTVMNTEAFF
TGTGCCAGCTCACCGACAGTTATGAACACTGAAGCTTTCTTT
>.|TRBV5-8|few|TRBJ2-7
CASSFRQAGEQYF
TGTGCCAGCAGCTTTCGGCAGGCGGGGGAGCAGTACTTC
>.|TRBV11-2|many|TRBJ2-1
CASTHRSPISNPYNEQFF
TGTGCCAGCACCCACCGTTCCCCCATTAGTAACCCCTACAATGAGCAGTTCTTC
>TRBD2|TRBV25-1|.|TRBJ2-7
CAISQLAGEQYF
TGTGCCATCAGTCAACTAGCGGGCGAGCAGTACTTC
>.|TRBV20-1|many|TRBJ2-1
CSARDPRGVNNEQFF
TGCAGTGCTAGAGATCCTAGGGGAGTGAACAATGAGCAGTTCTTC
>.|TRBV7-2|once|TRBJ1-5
CASSLQSFQPQHF
TGTGCCAGCAGCTTGCAGAGTTTTCAGCCCCAGCATTTT
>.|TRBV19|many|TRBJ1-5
CASSTQGFQPQHF
TGTGCCAGTAGTACTCAGGGTTTCCAGCCCCAGCATTTT
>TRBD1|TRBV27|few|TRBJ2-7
CASSLWTGSSYEQYF
TGTGCCAGCAGTTTATGGACAGGAAGCTCCTACGAGCAGTACTTC
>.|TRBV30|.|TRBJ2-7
CAWSVGMEQRRWYEQYF
TGTGCCTGGAGTGTAGGGATGGAGCAGAGGAGATGGTACGAGCAGTACTTC
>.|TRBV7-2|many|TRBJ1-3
CASSLIGGSGNTIYF
TGTGCCAGCAGCTTAATAGGGGGCTCTGGAAACACCATATATTTT
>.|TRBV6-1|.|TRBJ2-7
CASSEVVLYEQYF
TGTGCCAGCAGTGAAGTGGTTCTCTACGAGCAGTACTTC
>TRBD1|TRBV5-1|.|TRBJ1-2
CASSFTGTGAYGYTF
TGCGCCAGCAGCTTTACCGGGACAGGTGCCTATGGCTACACCTTC
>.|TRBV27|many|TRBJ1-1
CASSLNLITTEAFF
TGTGCCAGCAGTTTAAATCTAATTACCACTGAAGCTTTCTTT
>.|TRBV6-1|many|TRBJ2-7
CASSEYRGTAYEQYF
TGTGCCAGCAGTGAATACCGCGGGACAGCCTACGAGCAGTACTTC
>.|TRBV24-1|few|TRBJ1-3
CATSQGSGNTIYF
TGTGCCACCAGCCAGGGGTCTGGAAACACCATATATTTT
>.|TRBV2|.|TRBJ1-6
CASSVWGGGNSPLHF
TGTGCCAGCAGTGTATGGGGAGGCGGGAATTCACCCCTCCACTTT
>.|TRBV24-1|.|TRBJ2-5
CATSDSYATKAWETQYF
TGTGCCACCAGTGATAGTTACGCAACGAAGGCGTGGGAGACCCAGTACTTC
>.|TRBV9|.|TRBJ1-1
CASVRLNTDAFF
TGTGCCAGCGTGCGACTGAACACAGACGCTTTCTTT
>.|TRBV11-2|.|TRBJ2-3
CASSPKGTRGSTDTQYF
TGTGCCAGCAGCCCCAAGGGGACAAGGGGTAGCACAGATACGCAGTATTTT
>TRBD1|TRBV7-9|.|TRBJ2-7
CASSGRGPSYEQYF
TGTGCCAGCAGCGGAAGGGGGCCCTCCTACGAGCAGTACTTC
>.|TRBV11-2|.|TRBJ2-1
CARRASSRRGRNEQFF
TGTGCCAGGCGCGCCTCGTCCAGACGGGGCCGCAATGAGCAGTTCTTC
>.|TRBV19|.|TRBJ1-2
CASSRGPSCGAWDGYTF
TGTGCCAGTAGCCGCGGGCCTTCATGTGGCGCGTGGGATGGCTACACCTTC
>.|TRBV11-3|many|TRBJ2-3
CASSPGGGSTDTQYF
TGTGCCAGCAGCCCCGGAGGGGGGAGCACAGATACGCAGTATTTT
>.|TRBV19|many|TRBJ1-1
CASSIDRVNTEAFF
TGTGCCAGTAGTATAGACAGAGTGAACACTGAAGCTTTCTTT